The rows below give T cell receptor beta chains drawn from one sample of a study of PD-L1 blockade in urothelial cancer. Profiling relied on immunoSEQ multiplex PCR, and the TCRdb table lists in-frame clones only, not all of them. Of about 86,000 clones in the sample, 85% to 90% were seen once. Sequenced here: PBMCs, sampled around atezolizumab (anti-PD-L1) treatment. These receptors all come from a man aged 55 to 70 with urothelial cancer. The CDR3 runs from the conserved cysteine through the conserved F or W. The D gene is left open where the match is weak. Expanded clones get a size class; other rows say once, few or many, or leave the size out.

TRBJ1-2	NA	TRBD1	TRBV5-1	TGCGCCAGCAGCTCACAGGGGACCTATGGCTACACCTTC	CASSSQGTYGYTF
TRBJ2-7	NA	NA	TRBV9	TGTGCCAGCAGCCCCCGTATGGCTTCTAGCTCCTACGAGCAGTACTTC	CASSPRMASSSYEQYF
TRBJ2-1	NA	NA	TRBV28	TGTGCCAGCAGTTCAGGGCGCAATGAGCAGTTCTTC	CASSSGRNEQFF
TRBJ1-2	NA	TRBD1	TRBV6-5	TGTGCCAGCAGTTATTCCGGGACAGGGGCCTATGGCTACACCTTC	CASSYSGTGAYGYTF
TRBJ2-5	NA	NA	TRBV28	TGTGCCAGCAGTTTACCCGGGGTACGAGAGACCCAGTACTTC	CASSLPGVRETQYF
TRBJ2-7	NA	TRBD1	TRBV7-8	TGTGCCAGCAGCTCGACGGACAGGGCCCACCGCGAGCAGTACTTC	CASSSTDRAHREQYF
TRBJ1-1	NA	NA	TRBV2	TGTGCCAGCAGTGAGGCAGGGCCCATGAACACTGAAGCTTTCTTT	CASSEAGPMNTEAFF
TRBJ1-3	NA	TRBD1	TRBV6-1	TGTGCCAGCAGTGATGGGACAGGGGGCTCTGGAAACACCATATATTTT	CASSDGTGGSGNTIYF
TRBJ1-2	NA	NA	TRBV11-1	TGTGCCAGCAGCTTCGACAGTTATGGCTACACCTTC	CASSFDSYGYTF
TRBJ2-2	NA	NA	TRBV19	TGTGCCAGTAGTATTAGCGGCGCGAACACCGGGGAGCTGTTTTTT	CASSISGANTGELFF
TRBJ1-2	NA	NA	TRBV19	TGTGCCAGTAGTATAATCGACAGAACTAACTATGGCTACACCTTC	CASSIIDRTNYGYTF
TRBJ1-6	NA	NA	TRBV7-2	TGTGCCAGCAGCCTAACAGGGCCCAATTCACCCCTCCACTTT	CASSLTGPNSPLHF
TRBJ1-5	NA	NA	TRBV6-5	TGTGCCAGCAGTTATCCAGAGCCCCAGCATTTT	CASSYPEPQHF
TRBJ2-7	NA	TRBD2	TRBV9	TGTGCCAGCAGCGGAGGGAGGGCCTCCGCCGAGCAGTACTTC	CASSGGRASAEQYF
TRBJ1-2	NA	NA	TRBV28	TGTGCCAGCAGTCGCGAGGGTAGGGGCTACACCTTC	CASSREGRGYTF
TRBJ2-2	NA	TRBD2	TRBV7-6	TGTGCCAGCAGCTTATCGAGAGGACTAGCGGGAGGGACCACCGGGGAGCTGTTTTTT	CASSLSRGLAGGTTGELFF
TRBJ1-2	NA	TRBD1	TRBV7-9	TGTGCCAGCAGCCGACGACAGGGGGACTATGGCTACACCTTC	CASSRRQGDYGYTF
TRBJ1-3	once	NA	TRBV6-6	TGTGCCAGCAGTTACCGCACAGGTACTGGAAACACCATATATTTT	CASSYRTGTGNTIYF
TRBJ2-3	NA	NA	TRBV18	TGTGCCAGCTCACCACAGGAGGGGGCTAGCACAGATACGCAGTATTTT	CASSPQEGASTDTQYF
TRBJ2-1	NA	TRBD2	TRBV7-2	TGTGCCAGCAGCTTCTCTAGCGGGAGCCGGCAGTTCTTC	CASSFSSGSRQFF
TRBJ1-1	NA	NA	TRBV4-3	TGCGCCAGCAGCCAAGGGTGGTCAGGGGCCACTGAAGCTTTCTTT	CASSQGWSGATEAFF
TRBJ2-7	NA	TRBD2	TRBV28	TGTGCCAGCAGTAGGACTAGCGGAGGCCTTTACGAGCAGTACTTC	CASSRTSGGLYEQYF
TRBJ2-7	NA	NA	TRBV5-1	TGCGCCAGCAGCTCGGAACCAGGGGTCGCCTACGAGCAGTACTTC	CASSSEPGVAYEQYF
TRBJ1-2	NA	TRBD1	TRBV7-2	TGTGCCAGCAGCTTAGGGGGACAGTACTATGGCTACACCTTC	CASSLGGQYYGYTF
TRBJ1-6	NA	TRBD1	TRBV6-1	TGTGCCAGCGGGGACAGGGGGGTGTTGAATTCACCCCTCCACTTT	CASGDRGVLNSPLHF
TRBJ1-2	NA	NA	TRBV19	TGTGCCAGTATGAGTGATGCTGGCTACACCTTC	CASMSDAGYTF
TRBJ2-7	once	TRBD2	TRBV5-4	TGTGCCAGCAGCCTAGGACTAGCGGCAGCGGGGGAGCAGTACTTC	CASSLGLAAAGEQYF
TRBJ2-1	NA	TRBD2	TRBV7-9	TGTGCCAGCAGCTTATGGGTAGCGGGAGGCTGGGACAATGAGCAGTTCTTC	CASSLWVAGGWDNEQFF
TRBJ1-2	NA	NA	TRBV27	TGTGCCAGCAGCCAACAGGGTATCTATGGCTACACCTTC	CASSQQGIYGYTF
TRBJ2-7	NA	TRBD2	TRBV2	TGTGCCAGCAATAGCGGGGGATCCTACGAGCAGTACTTC	CASNSGGSYEQYF
TRBJ2-7	NA	TRBD1	TRBV6-5	TGTGCCAGCAGTTTGGACAGGGAGAAGCAGTACTTC	CASSLDREKQYF
TRBJ2-2	NA	NA	TRBV10-2	TGCGCCAGCTCGCCCAGCACCGGGGAGCTGTTTTTT	CASSPSTGELFF
TRBJ2-1	NA	TRBD2	TRBV27	TGTGCCAGCAGTTTCTCAGGGACTAGCGGGGTCTACAATGAGCAGTTCTTC	CASSFSGTSGVYNEQFF
TRBJ2-7	NA	NA	TRBV7-2	TGTGCCAGCAGTTCAGGTGGTAGCTCCTACGAGCAGTACTTC	CASSSGGSSYEQYF
TRBJ2-7	NA	NA	TRBV5-1	TGCGCCAGCAGCTTGGGGAGGGACTTAAGTTCGGGCGAGCAGTACTTC	CASSLGRDLSSGEQYF
TRBJ2-3	NA	NA	TRBV7-2	TGTGCCAGCAGCCAGCGGGCTAGCGCCACTCTATGGGGCACAGATACGCAGTATTTT	CASSQRASATLWGTDTQYF
TRBJ2-3	once	NA	TRBV10-3	TGTGCCATCAGTAAGATACAGCGGACCAACACAGATACGCAGTATTTT	CAISKIQRTNTDTQYF
TRBJ2-4	NA	NA	TRBV19	TGTGCCAGTAGTATATTGGGCGCCAAAAACATTCAGTACTTC	CASSILGAKNIQYF
TRBJ2-7	NA	NA	TRBV25-1	TGTGCCAGCAGTGAAGTTCAGGGGACCTACGAGCAGTACTTC	CASSEVQGTYEQYF
TRBJ1-2	NA	NA	TRBV7-3	TGTGCCAGCAGCCTAGACAGTTTGGGCGGCTACACCTTC	CASSLDSLGGYTF
TRBJ2-3	NA	NA	TRBV9	TGTGCCAGCGGGAGATCCGGCACAGATACGCAGTATTTT	CASGRSGTDTQYF
TRBJ2-5	NA	NA	TRBV7-9	TGTGCCAGCAGCCCGGAGATGTCCCAGTACTTC	CASSPEMSQYF
TRBJ2-5	NA	NA	TRBV6-1	TGTGCCAGCAGGCCTTCAGGGGCACAAGAGACCCAGTACTTC	CASRPSGAQETQYF
TRBJ2-5	NA	TRBD2	TRBV19	TGTGCCAGTAGTATCCGGGGACTAGCGGGGGGCATGCCAGAGACCCAGTACTTC	CASSIRGLAGGMPETQYF
TRBJ2-1	NA	NA	TRBV7-2	TGTGCCAGCAGCTTCACAGGGACACGAGGGAATGAGCAGTTCTTC	CASSFTGTRGNEQFF
TRBJ2-7	NA	NA	TRBV11-3	TGTGCCAGCAGCTCCTGGGGGGGCCCCGAGACAGGGGCCTACGAGCAGTACTTC	CASSSWGGPETGAYEQYF
TRBJ2-7	NA	TRBD1	TRBV18	TGTGCCAGCTCACTCGGACAGGGTCCCACCTACGAGCAGTACTTC	CASSLGQGPTYEQYF
TRBJ2-3	NA	TRBD2	TRBV5-1	TGCGCCAGCAGCTCAGGGACTAGCGGTTTTAGGAGTCCAGATACGCAGTATTTT	CASSSGTSGFRSPDTQYF
TRBJ1-1	NA	NA	TRBV6-1	TGTGCCAGCAGTGAACAACCCGGGGATAGATTTGAAGCTTTCTTT	CASSEQPGDRFEAFF
TRBJ1-5	NA	NA	TRBV19	TGTGCCAGTAGTATTAGGAGGGCTCAGCCCCAGCATTTT	CASSIRRAQPQHF
TRBJ1-2	NA	TRBD1	TRBV2	TGTGCCAGCAGCACAGGGGGCGGTGGCTACACCTTC	CASSTGGGGYTF
TRBJ2-7	once	TRBD2	TRBV30	TGTGCCTGGAGTGATGGACTAGCGTCCTACGAGCAGTACTTC	CAWSDGLASYEQYF
TRBJ1-1	NA	NA	TRBV5-1	TGCGCCAGCAGCCCCGACACCGGGGACACTGAAGCTTTCTTT	CASSPDTGDTEAFF